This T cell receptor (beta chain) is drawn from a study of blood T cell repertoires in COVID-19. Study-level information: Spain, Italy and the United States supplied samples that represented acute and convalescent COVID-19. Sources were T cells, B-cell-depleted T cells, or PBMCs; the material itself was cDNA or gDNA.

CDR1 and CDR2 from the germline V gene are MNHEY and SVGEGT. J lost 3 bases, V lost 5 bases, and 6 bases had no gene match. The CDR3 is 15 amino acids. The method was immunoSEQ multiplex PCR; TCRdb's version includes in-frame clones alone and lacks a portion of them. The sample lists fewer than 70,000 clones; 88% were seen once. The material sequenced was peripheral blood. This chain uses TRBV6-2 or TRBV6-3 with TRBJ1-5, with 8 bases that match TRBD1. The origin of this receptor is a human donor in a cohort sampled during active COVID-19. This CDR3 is CASSRMDRDNQPQHF. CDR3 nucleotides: TGTGCCAGCAGTCGAATGGACAGGGACAATCAGCCCCAGCATTTT.